This T cell receptor (beta chain) comes out of a study of beta chain features in type 1 diabetes. Findings and caveats of the study: In every one of the four CD4+ subsets, TCRB CDR3s were moderately but significantly shorter in Type 1 diabetes patients. Patients' naive, central memory and regulatory TCRB repertoires appeared more alike than those of healthy donors.

Since all of the isolated RNA was reverse transcribed, expressed TCRB transcripts were what got sequenced. The protocol was immunoSEQ multiplex PCR, while the TCRdb copy is restricted to in-frame clones and leaves out a portion. The data contain 200,000 to 250,000 clones, 68% of them singletons. CD4+ cells of the naive, central memory, regulatory and stem cell-like memory types were sorted via CD45RO/CCR7/CD25/CD127/CD95/CD27. All sorted populations exceeded 95% purity. To note about this clone: Its antigen remains unidentified.

There are 14 residues in the CDR3. V was cut by 7 bases and J by 0 bases, with 13 bases left in between. From germline, CDR1 is SQVTM and CDR2 ANQGSEA. The specimen sequenced was naive CD4+ T cells from blood. The clonotype comes from a man younger than 45 in good health. This sequence joins TRBV29-1 and TRBJ2-1, with D possibly being TRBD2 (6 bases). CDR3 in amino acids: CSAYRGYSYNEQFF. The CDR3 DNA reads TGCAGCGCTTACCGGGGGTACTCCTACAATGAGCAGTTCTTC.